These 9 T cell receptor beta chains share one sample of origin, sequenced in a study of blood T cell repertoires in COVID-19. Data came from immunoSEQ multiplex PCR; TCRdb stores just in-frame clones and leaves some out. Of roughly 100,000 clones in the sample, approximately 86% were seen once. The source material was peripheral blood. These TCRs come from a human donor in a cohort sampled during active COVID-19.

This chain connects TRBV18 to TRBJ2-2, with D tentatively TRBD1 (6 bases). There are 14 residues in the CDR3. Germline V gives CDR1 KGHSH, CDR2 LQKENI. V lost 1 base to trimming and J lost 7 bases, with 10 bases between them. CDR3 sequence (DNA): TGTGCCAGCTCACCACAACAGGGTAACGGGGAGCTGTTTTTT. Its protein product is CASSPQQGNGELFF.

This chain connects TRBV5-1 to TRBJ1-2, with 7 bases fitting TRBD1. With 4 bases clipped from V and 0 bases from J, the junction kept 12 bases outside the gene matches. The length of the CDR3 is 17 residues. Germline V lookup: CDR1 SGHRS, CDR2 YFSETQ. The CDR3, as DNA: TGCGCCAGCAGCCAACCGACCGGGACAGCCACTAACTATGGCTACACCTTC. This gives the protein CASSQPTGTATNYGYTF.

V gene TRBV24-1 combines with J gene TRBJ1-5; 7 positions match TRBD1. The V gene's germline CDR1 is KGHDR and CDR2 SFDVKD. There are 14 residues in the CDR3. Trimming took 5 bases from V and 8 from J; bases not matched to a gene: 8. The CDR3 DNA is TGTGCCACCAGTGGAACAGGGGCCCCGAAGCCCCAGCATTTT. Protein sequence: CATSGTGAPKPQHF.

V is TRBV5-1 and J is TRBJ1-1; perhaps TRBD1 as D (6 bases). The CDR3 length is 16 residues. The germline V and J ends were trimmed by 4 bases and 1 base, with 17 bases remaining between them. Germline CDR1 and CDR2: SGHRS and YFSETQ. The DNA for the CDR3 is TGCGCCAGCAGCCCACTGACGACAGGTGGGAACACTGAAGCTTTCTTT. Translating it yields CASSPLTTGGNTEAFF.

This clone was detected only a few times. The CDR3, as DNA: TGTGCCAGCAGCTCACAACCCCCCGGGACACAGACTAGCACAGATACGCAGTATTTT. It yields the protein CASSSQPPGTQTSTDTQYF. The chain employs TRBV7-3 and TRBJ2-3; D is possibly TRBD1 (6 bases). Per germline, CDR1 SGHTA and CDR2 FQGTGA. V shed 4 bases and J shed 0 bases, with 23 bases lying between them. The CDR3 extends over 19 amino acids.

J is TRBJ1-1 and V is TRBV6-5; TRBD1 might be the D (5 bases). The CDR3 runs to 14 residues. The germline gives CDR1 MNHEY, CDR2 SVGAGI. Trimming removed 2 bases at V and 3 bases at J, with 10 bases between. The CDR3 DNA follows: TGTGCCAGCAGTTACGGGGGGACGGACACTGAAGCTTTCTTT. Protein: CASSYGGTDTEAFF.

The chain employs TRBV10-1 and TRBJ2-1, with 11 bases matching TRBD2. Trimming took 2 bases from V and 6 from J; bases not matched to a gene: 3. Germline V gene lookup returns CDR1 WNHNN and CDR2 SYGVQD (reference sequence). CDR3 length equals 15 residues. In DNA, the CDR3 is TGCGCCAGCAGTGAGACTAGCGGGAGACCCAATGAGCAGTTCTTC. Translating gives CASSETSGRPNEQFF.

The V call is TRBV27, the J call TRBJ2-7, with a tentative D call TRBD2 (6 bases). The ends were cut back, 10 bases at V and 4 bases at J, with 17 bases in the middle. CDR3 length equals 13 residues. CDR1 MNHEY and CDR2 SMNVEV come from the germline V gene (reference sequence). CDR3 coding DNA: TGTGCCACCTCCCGTGGAGGGAGGTACGAGCAGTACTTC. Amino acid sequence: CATSRGGRYEQYF.

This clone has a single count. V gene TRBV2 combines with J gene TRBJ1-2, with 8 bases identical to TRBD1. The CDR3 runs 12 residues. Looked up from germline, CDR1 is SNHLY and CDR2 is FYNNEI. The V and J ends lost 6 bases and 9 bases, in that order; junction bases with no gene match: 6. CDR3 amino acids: CASRADRASYTF. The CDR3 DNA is TGTGCCAGCAGGGCGGACAGGGCAAGCTACACCTTC.